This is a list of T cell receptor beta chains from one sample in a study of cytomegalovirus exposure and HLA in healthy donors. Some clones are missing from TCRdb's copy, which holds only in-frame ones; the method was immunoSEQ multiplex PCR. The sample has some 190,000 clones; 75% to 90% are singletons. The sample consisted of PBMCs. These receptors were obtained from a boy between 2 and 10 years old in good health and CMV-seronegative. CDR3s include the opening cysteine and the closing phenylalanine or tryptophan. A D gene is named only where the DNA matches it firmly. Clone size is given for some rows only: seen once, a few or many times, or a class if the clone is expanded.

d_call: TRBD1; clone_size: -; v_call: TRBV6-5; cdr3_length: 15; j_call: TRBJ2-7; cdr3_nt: TGTGCCAGCAGTTACGATCGAGACAGGGATAGGGAGCAGTACTTC; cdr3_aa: CASSYDRDRDREQYF
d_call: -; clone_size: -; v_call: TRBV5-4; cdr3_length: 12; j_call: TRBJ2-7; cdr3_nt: TGTGCCAGCAGCTATGACCAGGGTGAGCAGTACTTC; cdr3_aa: CASSYDQGEQYF
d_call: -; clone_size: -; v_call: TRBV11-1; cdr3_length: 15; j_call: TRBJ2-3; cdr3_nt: TGTGCCAGCAGCCCTCACCGTCGGGAGACAGATACGCAGTATTTT; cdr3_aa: CASSPHRRETDTQYF
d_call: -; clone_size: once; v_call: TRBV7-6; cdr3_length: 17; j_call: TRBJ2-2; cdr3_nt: TGTGCCAGCAGCTTAGGGCAGACAGTTCTCAGGCCCGGGGAGCTGTTTTTT; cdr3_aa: CASSLGQTVLRPGELFF
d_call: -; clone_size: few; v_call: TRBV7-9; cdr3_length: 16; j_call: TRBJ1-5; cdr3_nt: TGTGCCAGCAGCCCCATCGCGACTCTGAGGCACCAGCCCCAGCATTTT; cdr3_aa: CASSPIATLRHQPQHF
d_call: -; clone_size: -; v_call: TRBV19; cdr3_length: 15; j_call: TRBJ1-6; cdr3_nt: TGTGCCAGTAGTACAGGGAAGAACTATAATTCACCCCTCCACTTT; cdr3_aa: CASSTGKNYNSPLHF
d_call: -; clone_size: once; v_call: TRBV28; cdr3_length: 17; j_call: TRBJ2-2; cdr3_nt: TGTGCCAGCACGACCTTACTAGCCCGTGGCTATCCCGGGGAGCTGTTTTTT; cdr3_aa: CASTTLLARGYPGELFF
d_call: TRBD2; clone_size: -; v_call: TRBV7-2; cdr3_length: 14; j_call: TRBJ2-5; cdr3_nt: TGTGCCAGCAGCTCCACGGGACTAGGAGAGACCCAGTACTTC; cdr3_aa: CASSSTGLGETQYF
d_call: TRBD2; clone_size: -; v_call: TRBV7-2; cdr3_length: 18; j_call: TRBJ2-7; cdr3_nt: TGTGCCAGCAGCTTAGGACTAGCGGGAACAAGAGGGTCCTACGAGCAGTACTTC; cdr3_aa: CASSLGLAGTRGSYEQYF
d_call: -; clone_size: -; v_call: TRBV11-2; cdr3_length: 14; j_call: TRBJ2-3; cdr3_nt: TGTGCCAGCAGCCCTAGGACTTTCACAGATACGCAGTATTTT; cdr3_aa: CASSPRTFTDTQYF
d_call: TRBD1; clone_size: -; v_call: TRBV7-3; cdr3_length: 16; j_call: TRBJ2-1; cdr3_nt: TGTGCCAGCAGCAAAGGGGGCGCTGGCTCCTACAATGAGCAGTTCTTC; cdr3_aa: CASSKGGAGSYNEQFF
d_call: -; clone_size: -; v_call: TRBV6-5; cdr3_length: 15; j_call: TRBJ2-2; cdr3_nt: TGTGCCACCTCGGCCGTGACGGAACTAACCGGGGAGCTGTTTTTT; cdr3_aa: CATSAVTELTGELFF
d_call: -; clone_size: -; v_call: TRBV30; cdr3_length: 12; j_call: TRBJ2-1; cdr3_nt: TGTGCCTGGGGTGGACAGAACAATGAGCAGTTCTTC; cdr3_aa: CAWGGQNNEQFF
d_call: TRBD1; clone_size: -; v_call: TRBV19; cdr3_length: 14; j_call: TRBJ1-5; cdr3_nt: TGTGCCAGTAGTAAACAGGGGATGGGTCAGCCCCAGCATTTT; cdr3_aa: CASSKQGMGQPQHF
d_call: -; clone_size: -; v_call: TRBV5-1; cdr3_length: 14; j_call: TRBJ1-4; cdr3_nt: TGCGCCAGCAGCCCACACGTCGGGGTTGAAAAACTGTTTTTT; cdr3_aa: CASSPHVGVEKLFF
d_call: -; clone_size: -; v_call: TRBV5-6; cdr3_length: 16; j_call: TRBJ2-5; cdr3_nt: TGTGCCAGCAGCTTGGTGTGGGCGAACCGAGAAGAGACCCAGTACTTC; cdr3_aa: CASSLVWANREETQYF
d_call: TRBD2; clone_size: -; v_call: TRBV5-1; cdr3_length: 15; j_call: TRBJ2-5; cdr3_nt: TGCGCCAGCAGGCCGGCTCTAGCGGCGCCGGAGACCCAGTACTTC; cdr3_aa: CASRPALAAPETQYF
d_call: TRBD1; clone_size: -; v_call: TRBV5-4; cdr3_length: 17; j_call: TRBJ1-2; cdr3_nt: TGTGCCAGCAGCTTGTCATTGGGGACAGGGAAAGTTGGGGGCTACACCTTC; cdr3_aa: CASSLSLGTGKVGGYTF
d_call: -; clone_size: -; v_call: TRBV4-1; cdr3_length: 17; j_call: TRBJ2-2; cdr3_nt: TGCGCCAGCAGCCAAGAGGTGCGCAGGTTTAGCACCGGGGAGCTGTTTTTT; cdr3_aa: CASSQEVRRFSTGELFF
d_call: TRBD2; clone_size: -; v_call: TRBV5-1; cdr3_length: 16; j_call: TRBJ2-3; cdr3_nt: TGCGCCAGCAGCTCAGGACTAGCGGGGGTGACAGATACGCAGTATTTT; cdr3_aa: CASSSGLAGVTDTQYF
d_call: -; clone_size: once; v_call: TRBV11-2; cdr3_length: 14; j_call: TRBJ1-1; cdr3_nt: TGTGCCAGCAGCTTAACAGGGTTGAACACTGAAGCTTTCTTT; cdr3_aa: CASSLTGLNTEAFF
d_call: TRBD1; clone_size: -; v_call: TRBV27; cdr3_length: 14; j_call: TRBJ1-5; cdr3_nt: TGTGCCAGCAGTACCTCGACAGGGTCACAGCCCCAGCATTTT; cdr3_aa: CASSTSTGSQPQHF
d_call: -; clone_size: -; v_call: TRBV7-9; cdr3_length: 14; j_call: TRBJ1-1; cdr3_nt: TGTGCCAGCAGCTTAGTTGGGGAGCACACTGAAGCTTTCTTT; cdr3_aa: CASSLVGEHTEAFF
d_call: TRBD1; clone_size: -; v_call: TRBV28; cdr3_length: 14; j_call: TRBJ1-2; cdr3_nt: TGTGCCAGCAGCCTTCTCCTACAGGGGGATGGCTACACCTTC; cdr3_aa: CASSLLLQGDGYTF
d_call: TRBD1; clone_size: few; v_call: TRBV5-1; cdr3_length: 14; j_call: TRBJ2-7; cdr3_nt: TGCGCCAGCAGCCACGGACAGGGTGGAAACGAGCAGTACTTC; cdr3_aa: CASSHGQGGNEQYF
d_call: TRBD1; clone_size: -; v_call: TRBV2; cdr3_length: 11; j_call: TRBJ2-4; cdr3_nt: TGTGCCACAGGACAGGGAAACATTCAGTACTTC; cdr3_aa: CATGQGNIQYF
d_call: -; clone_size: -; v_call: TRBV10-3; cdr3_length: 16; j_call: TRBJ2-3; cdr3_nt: TGTGCCATCAGTGCTCTTTCAGGGAAGGGCACAGATACGCAGTATTTT; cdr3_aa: CAISALSGKGTDTQYF
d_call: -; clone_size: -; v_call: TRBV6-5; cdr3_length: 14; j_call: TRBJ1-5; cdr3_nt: TGTGCCAGCAGAGGGGGATACGGCAATCAGCCCCAGCATTTT; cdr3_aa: CASRGGYGNQPQHF